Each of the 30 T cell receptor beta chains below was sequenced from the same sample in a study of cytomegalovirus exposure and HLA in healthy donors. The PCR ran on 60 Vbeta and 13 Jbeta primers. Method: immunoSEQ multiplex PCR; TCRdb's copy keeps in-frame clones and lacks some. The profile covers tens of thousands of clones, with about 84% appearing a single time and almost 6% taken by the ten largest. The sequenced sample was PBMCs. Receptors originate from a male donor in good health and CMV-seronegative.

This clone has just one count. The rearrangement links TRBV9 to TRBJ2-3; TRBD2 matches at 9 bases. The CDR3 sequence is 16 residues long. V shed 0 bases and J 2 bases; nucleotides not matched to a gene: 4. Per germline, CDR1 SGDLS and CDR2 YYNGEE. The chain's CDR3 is CASSVGSGGITDTQYF. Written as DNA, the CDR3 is TGTGCCAGCAGCGTAGGAAGCGGGGGGATCACAGATACGCAGTATTTT.

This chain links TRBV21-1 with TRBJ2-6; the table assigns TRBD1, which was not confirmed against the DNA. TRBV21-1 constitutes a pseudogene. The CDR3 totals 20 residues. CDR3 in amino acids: CASSKKEGGQEGSGANVLTF. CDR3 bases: TGTGCCAGCAGCAAAAAGGAAGGGGGACAGGAAGGTTCGGGGGCCAACGTCCTGACTTTC.

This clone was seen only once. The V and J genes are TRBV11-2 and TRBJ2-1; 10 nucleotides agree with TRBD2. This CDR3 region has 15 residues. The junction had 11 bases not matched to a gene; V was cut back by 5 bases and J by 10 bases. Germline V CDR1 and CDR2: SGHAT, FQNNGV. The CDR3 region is CASSVAGLAEGEQFF. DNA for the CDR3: TGTGCCAGCAGCGTAGCCGGACTAGCGGAGGGGGAGCAGTTCTTC.

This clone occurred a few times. The CDR3 coding sequence is TGCGCCAGCAGCCCCTCCGCGGGGGGACGAAGCACAGATACGCAGTATTTT. It is translated as CASSPSAGGRSTDTQYF. The rearrangement links TRBV5-1 to TRBJ2-3; 8 bases line up with TRBD2. V gave up 4 bases and J gave up 0 bases; unmatched junction bases: 10. This CDR3 comprises 17 residues. CDR1 is SGHRS, CDR2 YFSETQ, per germline.

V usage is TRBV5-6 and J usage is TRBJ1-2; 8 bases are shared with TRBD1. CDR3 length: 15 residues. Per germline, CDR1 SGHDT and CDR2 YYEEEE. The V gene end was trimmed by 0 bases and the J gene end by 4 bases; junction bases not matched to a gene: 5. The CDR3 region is CASSLGRTGFYGYTF. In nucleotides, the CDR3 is TGTGCCAGCAGCTTGGGACGGACAGGGTTCTATGGCTACACCTTC.

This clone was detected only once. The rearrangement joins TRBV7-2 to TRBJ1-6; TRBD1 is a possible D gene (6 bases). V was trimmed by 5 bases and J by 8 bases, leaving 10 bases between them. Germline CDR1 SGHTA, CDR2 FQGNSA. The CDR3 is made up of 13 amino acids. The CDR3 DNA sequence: TGTGCCAGCAGCAACAGGGCGGATTCACCCCTCCACTTT. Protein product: CASSNRADSPLHF.

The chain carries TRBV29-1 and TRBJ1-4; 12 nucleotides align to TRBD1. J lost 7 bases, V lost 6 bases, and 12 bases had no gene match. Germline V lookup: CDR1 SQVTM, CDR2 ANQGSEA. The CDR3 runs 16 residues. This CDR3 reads CSVGPGTGGAGEKLFF. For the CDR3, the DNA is TGCAGCGTGGGTCCCGGGACAGGGGGCGCGGGTGAAAAACTGTTTTTT.

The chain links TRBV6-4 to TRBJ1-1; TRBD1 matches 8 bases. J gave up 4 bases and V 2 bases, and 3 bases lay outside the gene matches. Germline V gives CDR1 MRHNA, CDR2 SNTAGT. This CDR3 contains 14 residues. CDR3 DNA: TGTGCCAGCAGTGACGGAACAGGGGGCACTGAAGCTTTCTTT. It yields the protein CASSDGTGGTEAFF.

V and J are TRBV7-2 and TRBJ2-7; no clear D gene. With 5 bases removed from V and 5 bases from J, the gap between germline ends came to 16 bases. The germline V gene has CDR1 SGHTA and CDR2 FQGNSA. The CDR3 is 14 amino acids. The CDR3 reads CASSRPPPRDEQYF. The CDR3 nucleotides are TGTGCCAGCAGCCGCCCGCCTCCCCGAGACGAGCAGTACTTC.

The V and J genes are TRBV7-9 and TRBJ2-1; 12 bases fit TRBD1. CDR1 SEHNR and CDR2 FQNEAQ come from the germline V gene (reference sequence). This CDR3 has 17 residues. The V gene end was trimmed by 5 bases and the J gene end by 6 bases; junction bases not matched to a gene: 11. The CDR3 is CASSRAAGQGAGNEQFF. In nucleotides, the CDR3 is TGTGCCAGCAGCCGCGCGGCGGGACAGGGGGCCGGCAATGAGCAGTTCTTC.

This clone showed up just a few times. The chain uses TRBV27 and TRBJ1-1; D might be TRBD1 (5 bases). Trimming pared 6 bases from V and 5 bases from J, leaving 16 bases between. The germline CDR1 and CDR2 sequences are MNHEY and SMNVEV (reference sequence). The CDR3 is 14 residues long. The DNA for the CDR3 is TGTGCCAGCAGCCCGGGACTGGCGAATACTGAAGCTTTCTTT. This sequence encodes CASSPGLANTEAFF.

The CDR3 protein is CASSSMTGDGYTF. As DNA, the CDR3 is TGTGCCAGCAGTTCCATGACAGGAGATGGCTACACCTTC. The V gene is TRBV2, the J gene TRBJ1-2; D possibly corresponds to TRBD1 (6 bases). Germline CDR1 reads SNHLY; CDR2 reads FYNNEI. V gave up 5 bases and J gave up 6 bases, with 13 bases separating them. This CDR3 contains 13 residues.

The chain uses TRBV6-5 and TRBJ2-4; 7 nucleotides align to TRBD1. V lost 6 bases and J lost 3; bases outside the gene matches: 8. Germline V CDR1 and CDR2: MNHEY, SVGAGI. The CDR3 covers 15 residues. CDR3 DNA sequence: TGTGCCAGCAGGTCGACAGGGTTGGACAAAAACATTCAGTACTTC. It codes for CASRSTGLDKNIQYF.

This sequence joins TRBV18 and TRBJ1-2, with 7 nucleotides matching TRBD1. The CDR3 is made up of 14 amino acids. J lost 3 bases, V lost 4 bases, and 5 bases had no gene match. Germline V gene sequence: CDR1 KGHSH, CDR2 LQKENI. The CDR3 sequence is CASSREGQYYGYTF. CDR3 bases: TGTGCCAGCTCACGCGAGGGACAGTACTATGGCTACACCTTC.

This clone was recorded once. CDR3 nucleotide sequence: TGTGCCAGCAGCGTTAGCCCTAAGGGGCACATTCAGTACTTC. Translating gives CASSVSPKGHIQYF. The rearrangement links TRBV9 to TRBJ2-4, with D tentatively TRBD1 (5 bases). V lost 2 bases to trimming and J lost 8 bases, with 14 bases between them. Germline V gene sequence: CDR1 SGDLS, CDR2 YYNGEE. The CDR3 contains 14 residues. The whole variable domain, filled in from reference TRBV9 and TRBJ2-4, reads DSGVTQTPKHLITATGQRVTLRCSPRSGDLSVYWYQQSLDQGLQFLIQYYNGEERAKGNILERFSAQQFPDLHSELNLSSLELGDSALYFCASSVSPKGHIQYFGAGTRLSVL.

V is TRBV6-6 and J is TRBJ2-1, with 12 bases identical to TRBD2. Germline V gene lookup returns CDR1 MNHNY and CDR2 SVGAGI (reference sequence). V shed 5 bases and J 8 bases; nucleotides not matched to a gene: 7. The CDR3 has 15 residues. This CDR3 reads CASSATSGGGDEQFF. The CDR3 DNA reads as TGTGCCAGCAGTGCGACTAGCGGGGGCGGGGATGAGCAGTTCTTC.

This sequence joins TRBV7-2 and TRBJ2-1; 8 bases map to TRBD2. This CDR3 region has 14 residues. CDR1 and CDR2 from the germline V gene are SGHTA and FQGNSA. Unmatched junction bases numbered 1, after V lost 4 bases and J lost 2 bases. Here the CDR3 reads CASSYGGAYNEQFF. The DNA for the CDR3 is TGTGCCAGCAGCTACGGGGGGGCCTACAATGAGCAGTTCTTC.

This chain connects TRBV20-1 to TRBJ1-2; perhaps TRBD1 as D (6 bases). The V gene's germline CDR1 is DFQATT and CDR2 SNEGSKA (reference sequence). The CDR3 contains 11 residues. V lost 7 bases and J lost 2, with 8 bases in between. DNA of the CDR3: TGCAGTGGACAGGCGAACTATGGCTACACCTTC. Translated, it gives CSGQANYGYTF.

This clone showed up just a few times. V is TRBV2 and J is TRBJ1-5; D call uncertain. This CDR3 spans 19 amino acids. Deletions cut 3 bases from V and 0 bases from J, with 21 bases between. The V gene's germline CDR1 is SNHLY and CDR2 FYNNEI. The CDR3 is CASSEQALIKLSSNQPQHF. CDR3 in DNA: TGTGCCAGCAGTGAGCAGGCGCTAATCAAACTTTCTAGCAATCAGCCCCAGCATTTT.

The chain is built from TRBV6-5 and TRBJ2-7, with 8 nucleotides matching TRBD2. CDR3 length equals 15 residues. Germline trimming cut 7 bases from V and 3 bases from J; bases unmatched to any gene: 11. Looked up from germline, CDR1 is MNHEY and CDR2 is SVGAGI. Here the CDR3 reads CASTRAGGGLYEQYF. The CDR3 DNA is TGTGCCAGCACCAGAGCAGGCGGGGGGCTCTACGAGCAGTACTTC.

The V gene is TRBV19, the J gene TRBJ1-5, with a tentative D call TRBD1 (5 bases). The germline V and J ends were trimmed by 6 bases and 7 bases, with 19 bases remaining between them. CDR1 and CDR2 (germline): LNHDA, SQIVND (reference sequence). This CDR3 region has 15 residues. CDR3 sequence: CASRLDGGTGQPQHF. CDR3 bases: TGTGCCAGTAGACTGGACGGGGGAACGGGACAGCCCCAGCATTTT.

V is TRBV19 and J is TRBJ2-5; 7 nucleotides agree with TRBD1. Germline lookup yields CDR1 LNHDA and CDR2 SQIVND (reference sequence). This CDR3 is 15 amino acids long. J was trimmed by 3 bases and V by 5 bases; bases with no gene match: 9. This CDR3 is CASSPSGTVEETQYF. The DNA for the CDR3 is TGTGCCAGTAGTCCATCCGGGACAGTAGAAGAGACCCAGTACTTC.

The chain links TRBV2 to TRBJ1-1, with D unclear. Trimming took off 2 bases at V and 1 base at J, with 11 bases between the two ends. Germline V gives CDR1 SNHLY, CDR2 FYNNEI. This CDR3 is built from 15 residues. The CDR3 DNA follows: TGTGCCAGCAGTGAACTCTGGGGAGAGAACACTGAAGCTTTCTTT. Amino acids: CASSELWGENTEAFF.

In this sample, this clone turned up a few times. The DNA for the CDR3 is TGCGCCAGCAGCCAAGATAGAGGAGGTCCTTCCCCCGAGCAGTACTTC. The encoded protein is CASSQDRGGPSPEQYF. This chain connects TRBV4-3 to TRBJ2-7, with D possibly TRBD2 on 5 matching bases. This CDR3 has 16 residues. Germline values: CDR1 LGHNA, CDR2 YSLEER. Trimming cost V 0 bases and J 6 bases, with 18 bases left between them.

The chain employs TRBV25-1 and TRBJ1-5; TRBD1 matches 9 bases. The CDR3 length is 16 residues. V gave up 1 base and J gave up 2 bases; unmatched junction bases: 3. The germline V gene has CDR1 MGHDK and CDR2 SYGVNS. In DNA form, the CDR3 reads TGTGCCAGCAGTGAATGGGGACAGGGAGGCAATCAGCCCCAGCATTTT. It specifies CASSEWGQGGNQPQHF.

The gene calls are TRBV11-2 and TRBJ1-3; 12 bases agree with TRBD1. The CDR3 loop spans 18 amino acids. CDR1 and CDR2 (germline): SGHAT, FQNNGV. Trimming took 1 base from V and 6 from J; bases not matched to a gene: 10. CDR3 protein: CASSLAHPGQGASNTIYF. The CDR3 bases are TGTGCCAGCAGCTTAGCTCATCCGGGACAGGGGGCATCAAACACCATATATTTT.

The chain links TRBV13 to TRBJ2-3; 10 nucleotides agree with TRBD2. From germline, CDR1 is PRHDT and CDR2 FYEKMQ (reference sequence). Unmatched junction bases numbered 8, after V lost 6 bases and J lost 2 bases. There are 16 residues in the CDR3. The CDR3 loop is CASRQERGGYTDTQYF. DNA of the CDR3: TGTGCCAGCAGGCAAGAGCGGGGGGGCTACACAGATACGCAGTATTTT.

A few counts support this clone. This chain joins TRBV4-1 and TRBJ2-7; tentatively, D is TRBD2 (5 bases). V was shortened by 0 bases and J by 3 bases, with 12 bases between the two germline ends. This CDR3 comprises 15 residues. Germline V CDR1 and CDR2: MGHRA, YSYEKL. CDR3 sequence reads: CASSQDGQAGYEQYF. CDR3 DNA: TGCGCCAGCAGCCAAGACGGCCAGGCGGGCTACGAGCAGTACTTC.

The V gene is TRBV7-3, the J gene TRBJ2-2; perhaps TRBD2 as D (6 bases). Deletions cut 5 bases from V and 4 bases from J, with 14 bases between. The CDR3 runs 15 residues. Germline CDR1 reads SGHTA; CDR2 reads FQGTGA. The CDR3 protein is CASSPLGGSTGELFF. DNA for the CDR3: TGTGCCAGCAGCCCGCTCGGGGGTAGCACCGGGGAGCTGTTTTTT.

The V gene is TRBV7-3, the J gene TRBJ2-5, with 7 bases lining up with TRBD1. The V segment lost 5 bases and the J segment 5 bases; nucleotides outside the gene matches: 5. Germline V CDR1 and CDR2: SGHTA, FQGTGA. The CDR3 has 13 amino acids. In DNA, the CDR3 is TGTGCCAGCAGCGTCCTCAGGGGGGAGACCCAGTACTTC. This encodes CASSVLRGETQYF.